A single sample is the source of the 15 T cell receptor beta chains below, sequenced in a study of Ad26.COV2.S vaccination and SARS-CoV-2 variants. The data were produced by immunoSEQ multiplex PCR, yet TCRdb's version contains in-frame clones alone and is incomplete. The data show some 340,000 clones, with 70% to 90% seen just once and more than 1.5% held by the top ten. This sample's treatment: 15 to 20 received Ad26.COV2.S at low or high dose, single or two shots; a few received placebo; per-sample allocation not given. At day 63 after the first vaccine or placebo injection, samples were drawn. This specimen consisted of peripheral blood, obtained in a trial of Ad26.COV2.S vaccine versus placebo. These receptors originate from a person aged 18-65 years who received the Ad26.COV2.S COVID-19 vaccine or a placebo.

The chain combines TRBV3-1 (or the pseudogene TRBV3-2) with TRBJ2-1, with no clear D. This CDR3 comprises 13 residues. The germline CDR1 and CDR2 sequences are LGHDT and YNNKEL (reference sequence). Trimming took 1 base from V and 7 from J, leaving 8 bases between them. The DNA for the CDR3 is TGTGCCAGCAGCCAAGTGCTCGGGAATGAGCAGTTCTTC. This encodes CASSQVLGNEQFF.

The V gene is TRBV5-6, the J gene TRBJ1-3; D perhaps matches TRBD1 (6 bases). V was clipped by 1 base and J by 2 bases, with 13 bases between them. The CDR3 length is 16 residues. Germline loops: CDR1 SGHDT, CDR2 YYEEEE. The CDR3 sequence is CASSLRGRGTGNTIYF. CDR3 sequence (DNA): TGTGCCAGCAGCTTGAGGGGCAGGGGTACTGGAAACACCATATATTTT.

This chain connects TRBV2 to TRBJ1-1, with D possibly being TRBD1 (5 bases). The CDR3 contains 14 residues. V was shortened by 6 bases and J by 5 bases, with 16 bases between the two germline ends. Germline CDR1 SNHLY, CDR2 FYNNEI. CDR3: CASRGRLGPTEAFF. The CDR3 DNA sequence: TGTGCCAGCAGGGGACGTCTGGGGCCAACTGAAGCTTTCTTT.

CDR3 DNA sequence: TGTGCCAGCAGTCCTGGGGCTAGGGTGGAGACCCAGTACTTC. Its translation: CASSPGARVETQYF. The chain is built from TRBV25-1 and TRBJ2-5; D may be TRBD1 (5 bases). V was shortened by 5 bases and J by 5 bases, with 15 bases between the two germline ends. The CDR3 totals 14 residues. The germline V gene encodes CDR1 MGHDK and CDR2 SYGVNS.

This clone was detected only once. J is TRBJ1-1 and V is TRBV10-3, with D tentatively TRBD1 (5 bases). The V gene lost 4 bases and the J gene lost 4 bases, with 16 bases spanning the gap. The CDR3 is 15 residues long. CDR1 is ENHRY, CDR2 SYGVKD, per germline. The CDR3 DNA is TGTGCCATCAGTGGTCGTCGGGGCTCGAGCACTGAAGCTTTCTTT. It yields the protein CAISGRRGSSTEAFF.

The rearrangement joins TRBV11-2 to TRBJ1-1; 11 nucleotides agree with TRBD1. CDR1 is SGHAT, CDR2 FQNNGV, per germline. J was trimmed by 5 bases and V by 5 bases; bases with no gene match: 7. The CDR3 is 15 residues long. CDR3 residues: CASSPRTGGITEAFF. The DNA for the CDR3 is TGTGCCAGCAGCCCGCGGACAGGGGGCATTACTGAAGCTTTCTTT.

The chain couples TRBV29-1 to TRBJ2-3, with 9 nucleotides matching TRBD2. J lost 2 bases, V lost 5 bases, and 5 bases had no gene match. Germline assignment: CDR1 SQVTM and CDR2 ANQGSEA. The CDR3 consists of 14 residues. The CDR3 sequence: CSVRAGGNTDTQYF. DNA of the CDR3: TGCAGCGTTAGGGCGGGGGGGAACACAGATACGCAGTATTTT.

The chain is built from TRBV19 and TRBJ1-6; D is unclear. Germline V gene lookup returns CDR1 LNHDA and CDR2 SQIVND (reference sequence). The germline V and J ends were trimmed by 5 bases and 7 bases, with 15 bases remaining between them. CDR3 length: 15 amino acids. The CDR3 DNA reads TGTGCCAGTAGTGCGTGGGCCAGCTACAATTCACCCCTCCACTTT. Encoded protein: CASSAWASYNSPLHF.

This clone has just a few counts. The chain couples TRBV5-6 to TRBJ2-2; 7 nucleotides agree with TRBD1. Germline V gene data show CDR1 as SGHDT and CDR2 as YYEEEE. CDR3 length: 17 residues. J was trimmed by 7 bases and V by 2 bases; bases with no gene match: 14. This chain's CDR3 is CASSLDARTGYFGELFF. CDR3 nucleotides: TGTGCCAGCAGCTTAGACGCCAGGACAGGTTATTTCGGGGAGCTGTTTTTT.

This clone came up a few times. This chain joins TRBV18 and TRBJ1-1; D gene uncertain. The CDR3 length is 12 residues. Germline lookup yields CDR1 KGHSH and CDR2 LQKENI. V lost 6 bases and J lost 2, with 7 bases in between. This CDR3 reads CASSWENTEAFF. The CDR3 coding sequence is TGTGCCAGCTCTTGGGAAAACACTGAAGCTTTCTTT.

The chain has TRBV6-5 and TRBJ2-5; D call uncertain. The germline gives CDR1 MNHEY, CDR2 SVGAGI. The germline V and J ends were trimmed by 2 bases and 5 bases, with 15 bases remaining between them. The CDR3 length is 15 residues. The CDR3 DNA reads TGTGCCAGCAGTTACGCCAAGGGTGTCAGGGAGACCCAGTACTTC. It specifies CASSYAKGVRETQYF.

This sequence joins TRBV28 and TRBJ1-6; the D is unclear. Germline CDR1 is MDHEN and CDR2 is SYDVKM. V was cut by 2 bases and J by 8 bases, with 13 bases left in between. The CDR3 runs 15 residues. DNA for the CDR3: TGTGCCAGCAGTTTAGGTTCCAGTCTTTATTCACCCCTCCACTTT. It is translated as CASSLGSSLYSPLHF.

The chain combines TRBV5-1 with TRBJ2-7; no reliable D call. The CDR3 covers 13 residues. Per the germline V gene, CDR1 is SGHRS and CDR2 is YFSETQ. V was shortened by 1 base and J by 0 bases, with 5 bases between the two germline ends. As DNA, the CDR3 is TGCGCCAGCAGCTTGATTGGCTCCTACGAGCAGTACTTC. Amino acids: CASSLIGSYEQYF.

This chain connects TRBV2 to TRBJ2-7; TRBD1 is a possible D gene (5 bases). V was trimmed by 1 base and J by 1 base, leaving 11 bases between them. The germline V gene encodes CDR1 SNHLY and CDR2 FYNNEI. The CDR3 runs 15 residues. CDR3: CASSEDRPESYEQYF. CDR3 nucleotides: TGTGCCAGCAGTGAAGACAGGCCCGAATCCTACGAGCAGTACTTC.

This chain connects TRBV11-1 to TRBJ1-1, with a tentative D call TRBD1 (5 bases). The V end lost 7 bases, the J end lost 3 bases, and 21 bases lay between the germline ends. This CDR3 region has 16 residues. The germline CDR1 and CDR2 sequences are SGHAT and FQDESV (reference sequence). The CDR3 protein is CASTPGTLRGDTEAFF. The CDR3 DNA is TGTGCCAGCACCCCCGGGACGTTACGGGGAGACACTGAAGCTTTCTTT.